This TCR beta chain appears in the sequencing data of a study of blood T cells in healthy people across ages. Then a second PCR, running about 6 to 12 cycles, was carried out with a sample-barcoded 5' primer and a J-beta primer mix. TCRdb processed the 5' RACE reads anew with MiXCR; each CDR3 protein has one entry. The data show under 700,000 distinct CDR3 sequences, with about 25% seen just once and around 10% held by the top ten. For this clonotype: Germline and junction disagree at one end, which may indicate a read error.

Isolation yielded PBMCs, at least 6 million per sample, in every case. The data were also submitted as part of a second study, on T cells of mothers and their children. That source adds: The sample comes from fewer than 10 healthy Caucasian donors: mothers and children.

The sample was blood. This clonotype was obtained from a boy under 18 in good health.

In DNA form, the CDR3 reads TGTAGCGTTGGAGGGGGGGGAGTCCTCTACAATGAGCAGTTCTTC. Its protein is CSVGGGGVLYNEQFF. J is TRBJ2-1 and V is TRBV29-1; TRBD2 might be the D (7 bases). The CDR3 spans 15 residues. Germline CDR1 is SQVTM and CDR2 is ANQGSEA.